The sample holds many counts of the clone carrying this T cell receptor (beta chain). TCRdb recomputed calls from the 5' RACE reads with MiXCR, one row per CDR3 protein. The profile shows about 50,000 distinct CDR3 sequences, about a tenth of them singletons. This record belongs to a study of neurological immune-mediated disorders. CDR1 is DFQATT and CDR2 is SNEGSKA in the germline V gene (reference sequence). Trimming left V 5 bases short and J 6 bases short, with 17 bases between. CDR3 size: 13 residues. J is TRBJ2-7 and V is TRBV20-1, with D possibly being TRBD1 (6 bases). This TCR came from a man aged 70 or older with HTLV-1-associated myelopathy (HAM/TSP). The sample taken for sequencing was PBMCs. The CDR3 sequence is CSASPGQKGEQYF. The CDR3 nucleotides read TGCAGTGCTTCGCCGGGACAAAAAGGCGAGCAGTACTTC.